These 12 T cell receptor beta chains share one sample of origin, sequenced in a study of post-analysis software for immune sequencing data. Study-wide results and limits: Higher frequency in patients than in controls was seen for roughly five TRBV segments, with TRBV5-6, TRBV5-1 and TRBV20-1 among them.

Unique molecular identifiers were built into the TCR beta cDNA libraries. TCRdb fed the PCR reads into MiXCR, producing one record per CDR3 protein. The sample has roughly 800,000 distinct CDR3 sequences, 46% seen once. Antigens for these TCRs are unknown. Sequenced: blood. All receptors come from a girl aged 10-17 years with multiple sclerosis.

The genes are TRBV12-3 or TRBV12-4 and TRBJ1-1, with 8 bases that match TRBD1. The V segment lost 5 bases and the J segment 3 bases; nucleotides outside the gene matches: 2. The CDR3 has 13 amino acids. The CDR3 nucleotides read TGTGCCAGCAGTGAGGACAGGGACACTGAAGCTTTCTTT. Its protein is CASSEDRDTEAFF.

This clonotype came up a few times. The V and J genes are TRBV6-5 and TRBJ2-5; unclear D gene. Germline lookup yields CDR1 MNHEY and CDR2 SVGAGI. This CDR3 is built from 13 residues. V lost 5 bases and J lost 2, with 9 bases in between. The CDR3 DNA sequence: TGTGCCAGCAGTGAAGCCGAACAAGAGACCCAGTACTTC. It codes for CASSEAEQETQYF.

The CDR3, as DNA: TGTGCCACCAGCCGGACAGGGGGAGAGACCCAGCATTTT. Its translation: CATSRTGGETQHF. This sequence joins TRBV15 and TRBJ1-5, with 10 bases aligning to TRBD1. Unmatched junction bases numbered 6, after V lost 5 bases and J lost 11 bases. This CDR3 has 13 residues. Germline CDR1 is LNHNV and CDR2 is YYDKDF (reference sequence).

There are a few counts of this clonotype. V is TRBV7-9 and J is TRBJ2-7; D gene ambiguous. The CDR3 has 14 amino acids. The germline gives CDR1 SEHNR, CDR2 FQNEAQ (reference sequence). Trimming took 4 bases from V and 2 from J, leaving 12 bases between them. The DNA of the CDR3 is TGTGCCAGCAGCTCTAAAAGACAACCCTACGAGCAGTACTTC. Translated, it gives CASSSKRQPYEQYF. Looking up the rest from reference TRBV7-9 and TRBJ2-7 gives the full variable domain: DTGVSQNPRHKITKRGQNVTFRCDPISEHNRLYWYRQTLGQGPEFLTYFQNEAQLEKSRLLSDRFSAERPKGSFSTLEIQRTEQGDSAMYLCASSSKRQPYEQYFGPGTRLTVT.

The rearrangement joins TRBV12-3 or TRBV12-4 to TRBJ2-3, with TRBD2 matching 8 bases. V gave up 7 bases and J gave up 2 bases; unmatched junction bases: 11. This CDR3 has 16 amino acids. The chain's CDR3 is CASTDRGGNDTDTQYF. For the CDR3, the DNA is TGTGCCAGCACAGACCGCGGGGGGAATGACACAGATACGCAGTATTTT.

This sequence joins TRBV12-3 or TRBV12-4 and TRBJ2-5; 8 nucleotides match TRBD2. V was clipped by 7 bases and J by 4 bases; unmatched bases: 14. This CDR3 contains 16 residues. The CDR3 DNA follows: TGTGCCAGCACCGAAGCGGGAGATTGGGTTGGAGAGACCCAGTACTTC. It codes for CASTEAGDWVGETQYF.

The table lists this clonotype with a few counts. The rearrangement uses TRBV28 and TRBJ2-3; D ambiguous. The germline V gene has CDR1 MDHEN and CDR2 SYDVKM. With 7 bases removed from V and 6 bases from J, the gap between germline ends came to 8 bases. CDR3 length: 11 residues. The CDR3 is CASTLLDTQYF. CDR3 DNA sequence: TGTGCCAGCACCCTTCTGGATACGCAGTATTTT. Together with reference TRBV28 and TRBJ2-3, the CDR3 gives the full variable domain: DVKVTQSSRYLVKRTGEKVFLECVQDMDHENMFWYRQDPGLGLRLIYFSYDVKMKEKGDIPEGYSVSREKKERFSLILESASTNQTSMYLCASTLLDTQYFGPGTRLTVL.

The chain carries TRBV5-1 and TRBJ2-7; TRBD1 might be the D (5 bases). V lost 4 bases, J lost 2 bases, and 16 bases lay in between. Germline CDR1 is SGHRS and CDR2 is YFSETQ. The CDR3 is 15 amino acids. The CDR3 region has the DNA TGCGCCAGCAGCCAAGACGGACATGGGGCCTACGAGCAGTACTTC. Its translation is CASSQDGHGAYEQYF.

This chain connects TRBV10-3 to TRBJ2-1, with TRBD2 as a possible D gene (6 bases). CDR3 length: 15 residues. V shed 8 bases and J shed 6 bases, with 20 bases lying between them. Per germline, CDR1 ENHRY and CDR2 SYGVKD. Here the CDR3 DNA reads TGTGCCATCGGACCCTTCCCCGGGAGAGGCAATGAGCAGTTCTTC. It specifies CAIGPFPGRGNEQFF.

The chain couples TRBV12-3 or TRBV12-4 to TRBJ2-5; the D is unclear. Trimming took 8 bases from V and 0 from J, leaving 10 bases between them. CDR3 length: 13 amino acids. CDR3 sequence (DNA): TGTGCCAGCTCTGGGGAATACCAAGAGACCCAGTACTTC. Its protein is CASSGEYQETQYF.

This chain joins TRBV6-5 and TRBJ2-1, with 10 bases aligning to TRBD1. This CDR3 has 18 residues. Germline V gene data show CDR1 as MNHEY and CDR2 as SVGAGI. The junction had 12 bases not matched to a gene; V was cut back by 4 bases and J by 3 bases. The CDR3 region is CASSSRGTGAVVYNEQFF. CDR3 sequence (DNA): TGTGCCAGCAGTTCCAGGGGGACAGGGGCGGTGGTCTACAATGAGCAGTTCTTC.

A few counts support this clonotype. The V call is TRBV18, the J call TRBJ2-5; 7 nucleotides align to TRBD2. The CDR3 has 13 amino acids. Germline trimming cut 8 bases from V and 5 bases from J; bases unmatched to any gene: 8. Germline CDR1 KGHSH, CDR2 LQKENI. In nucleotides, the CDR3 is TGTGCCAGCATGAGCGGGATCGATGAGACCCAGTACTTC. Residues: CASMSGIDETQYF.